This T cell receptor beta chain is drawn from a study of cytotoxic CD8 clonotypes in ibrutinib-treated CLL. Looked up from germline, CDR1 is SGDLS and CDR2 is YYNGEE. Trimming removed 0 bases at V and 7 bases at J, with 4 bases between. The CDR3 contains 11 residues. Assay used: immunoSEQ multiplex PCR; TCRdb lists only in-frame clones, some missing. The sample yields about 270,000 clones, less than 85% seen once. The input for sequencing was PBMCs, taken at disease progression, from a patient treated with ibrutinib. V is TRBV9 and J is TRBJ1-1, with D unresolved. The clonotype comes from a human donor with chronic lymphocytic leukemia. As DNA, the CDR3 is TGTGCCAGCAGCGTAGGTGATGAAGCTTTCTTT. Its translation: CASSVGDEAFF.